This TCR beta chain comes out of a study of CD8+CD57+ T cells in acquired aplastic anemia. On the study more broadly: Recorded DNA amounts for sorted CD4+ and CD8+ cells had an average of around 3.5 ug.

TCR beta VDJ and CDR3 profiles were obtained from a genomic DNA template. TCRdb re-called the reads through MiXCR, storing one row per CDR3 protein. Altogether 200,000 or so distinct CDR3 sequences are present, around 50% being singletons, with the ten largest covering around 20%. From germline, CDR1 is LNHDA and CDR2 SQIVND (reference sequence). This CDR3 spans 14 amino acids. Previously, flow cytometry had revealed CD8+CD57+ cell expansion in the patients chosen for sequencing. Each of the patients presented with severe acquired aplastic anemia. At the time of blood sampling, patients had not yet received any therapy. The count of this clonotype is one. Germline is not matched at one junction end, which may reflect a read error.

Source material: sorted CD4+, CD8+, or CD8+CD57+ T cells (not recorded which) from PBMCs. This sequence originates from a human donor with aplastic anemia. The chain has TRBV19 and TRBJ2-7, with a possible D match to TRBD1 (5 bases). CDR3 loop: CASSIVAGKYGQYF. CDR3 sequence (DNA): TGTGCCAGTAGTATAGTCGCAGGGAAGTACGGGCAGTACTTC.